This is a list of T cell receptor beta chains from one sample in a study of blood T cell repertoires in COVID-19. Produced via immunoSEQ multiplex PCR; TCRdb's table is partial and in-frame only. In the table there are roughly 460,000 clones, about 90% of which are singletons. Sequencing was performed on peripheral blood. The receptors here all came from a man aged 18 to 29 with COVID-19, enrolled during active disease. CDR3s include the opening cysteine and the closing phenylalanine or tryptophan. The order of the fields is V gene, clone size, D gene, J gene, CDR3 protein, CDR3 DNA. D genes are given only for firm matches. Size values are once, few and many counts, or a class for expanded clones, and some rows have none.

V: TRBV4-2; size: NA; D: TRBD2; J: TRBJ2-3; CDR3: CASSQDSGGADTQYF; DNA: TGTGCCAGCAGCCAAGATAGCGGGGGGGCCGATACGCAGTATTTT
V: TRBV29-1; size: NA; D: NA; J: TRBJ1-1; CDR3: CSAAPRGTEAFF; DNA: TGCAGCGCCGCACCCCGGGGGACTGAAGCTTTCTTT
V: TRBV5-4; size: NA; D: NA; J: TRBJ2-5; CDR3: CASSFGQSQETQYF; DNA: TGTGCCAGCAGCTTTGGACAGTCCCAAGAGACCCAGTACTTC
V: TRBV11-2; size: few; D: NA; J: TRBJ2-7; CDR3: CASSPLYEQYF; DNA: TGTGCCAGCAGCCCACTCTACGAGCAGTACTTC
V: TRBV11-3; size: NA; D: NA; J: TRBJ1-2; CDR3: CASSLTGNGYTF; DNA: TGTGCCAGCAGCTTAACGGGGAACGGCTACACCTTC
V: TRBV24-1; size: NA; D: NA; J: TRBJ2-1; CDR3: CATSDSLRLEQFF; DNA: TGTGCCACCAGTGATTCACTGAGGCTTGAGCAGTTCTTC
V: TRBV25-1; size: NA; D: TRBD1; J: TRBJ1-2; CDR3: CASSESNQGAYGYTF; DNA: TGTGCCAGCAGTGAATCCAATCAGGGGGCCTATGGCTACACCTTC
V: TRBV3-1/TRBV3-2; size: NA; D: NA; J: TRBJ2-7; CDR3: CASSQGRQGSEQYF; DNA: TGTGCCAGCAGCCAAGGGCGCCAGGGGAGCGAGCAGTACTTC
V: TRBV9; size: NA; D: TRBD1; J: TRBJ2-3; CDR3: CASSVGATGVDDTQYF; DNA: TGTGCCAGCAGCGTAGGAGCGACAGGGGTTGATGATACGCAGTATTTT
V: TRBV5-1; size: once; D: TRBD1; J: TRBJ1-6; CDR3: CASSPWTGGSSPLHF; DNA: TGCGCCAGCAGCCCCTGGACAGGGGGATCTTCACCCCTCCACTTT
V: TRBV28; size: NA; D: NA; J: TRBJ1-6; CDR3: CASSPGGQAYNSPLHF; DNA: TGTGCCAGCAGTCCCGGAGGGCAGGCCTATAATTCACCCCTCCACTTT
V: TRBV5-1; size: NA; D: TRBD1; J: TRBJ2-4; CDR3: CASSAGQGSNIQYF; DNA: TGCGCCAGCAGCGCGGGACAGGGATCCAACATTCAGTACTTC
V: TRBV19; size: NA; D: TRBD1; J: TRBJ1-2; CDR3: CASSIGTGDYGYTF; DNA: TGTGCCAGTAGTATAGGGACAGGAGACTATGGCTACACCTTC
V: TRBV7-9; size: many; D: NA; J: TRBJ1-6; CDR3: CASRRDSGDNSPLHF; DNA: TGTGCCAGCAGACGGGACTCCGGAGACAATTCACCCCTCCACTTT
V: TRBV6-5; size: NA; D: NA; J: TRBJ2-2; CDR3: CASKRDKNTGELFF; DNA: TGTGCCAGCAAAAGGGACAAGAACACCGGGGAGCTGTTTTTT
V: TRBV10-2; size: NA; D: NA; J: TRBJ2-1; CDR3: CASSESTSRGPRHNEQFF; DNA: TGCGCCAGCAGTGAGTCGACCTCGCGGGGTCCCAGGCACAATGAGCAGTTCTTC
V: TRBV7-9; size: NA; D: TRBD1; J: TRBJ2-5; CDR3: CASSLGDRSPQEPQYF; DNA: TGTGCCAGCAGCTTAGGGGACAGGTCCCCTCAAGAGCCCCAGTACTTC
V: TRBV7-9; size: NA; D: NA; J: TRBJ2-7; CDR3: CASSLGSVLWPYEQYF; DNA: TGTGCCAGCAGCTTAGGGTCCGTCCTCTGGCCCTACGAGCAGTACTTC
V: TRBV29-1; size: few; D: TRBD2; J: TRBJ2-5; CDR3: CSVDAVAGQETQYF; DNA: TGCAGCGTTGACGCGGTAGCGGGACAAGAGACCCAGTACTTC
V: TRBV18; size: NA; D: TRBD1; J: TRBJ1-4; CDR3: CASSPSGQGGEKLFF; DNA: TGTGCCAGCTCACCATCGGGACAGGGTGGCGAAAAACTGTTTTTT
V: TRBV2; size: NA; D: NA; J: TRBJ2-2; CDR3: CASRGAGAPPGELFF; DNA: TGTGCCAGCAGGGGGGCTGGGGCCCCCCCCGGGGAGCTGTTTTTT
V: TRBV18; size: once; D: TRBD1; J: TRBJ2-3; CDR3: CASSRGTGGADTQYF; DNA: TGTGCCAGCTCACGAGGGACAGGGGGCGCAGATACGCAGTATTTT
V: TRBV14; size: NA; D: NA; J: TRBJ1-1; CDR3: CASSQRWGGTNTEAFF; DNA: TGTGCCAGCAGCCAGAGGTGGGGAGGGACGAACACTGAAGCTTTCTTT
V: TRBV5-1; size: NA; D: NA; J: TRBJ2-1; CDR3: CASSQGHNEQFF; DNA: TGCGCCAGCAGCCAGGGCCACAATGAGCAGTTCTTC
V: TRBV6-5; size: NA; D: TRBD1; J: TRBJ2-2; CDR3: CASRNPGGHGELFF; DNA: TGTGCCAGCAGGAACCCAGGGGGTCACGGGGAGCTGTTTTTT
V: TRBV4-1; size: NA; D: NA; J: TRBJ2-1; CDR3: CASSQVRGLGVEQFF; DNA: TGCGCCAGCAGCCAAGTTAGGGGGTTGGGGGTCGAGCAGTTCTTC
V: TRBV5-1; size: NA; D: TRBD2; J: TRBJ2-1; CDR3: CASSLKANLGTSGRRSEQFF; DNA: TGCGCCAGCAGCTTGAAAGCTAATTTAGGGACTAGCGGGAGGAGGAGTGAGCAGTTCTTC
V: TRBV6-5; size: NA; D: NA; J: TRBJ1-1; CDR3: CASSYGGFDRNTEAFF; DNA: TGTGCCAGCAGTTATGGCGGCTTTGATCGGAACACTGAAGCTTTCTTT
V: TRBV2; size: NA; D: TRBD1; J: TRBJ1-2; CDR3: CASSLGGTATGGYTF; DNA: TGTGCCAGCAGTCTTGGCGGGACAGCTACCGGTGGCTACACCTTC
V: TRBV9; size: NA; D: NA; J: TRBJ2-2; CDR3: CASSAGTALTGELFF; DNA: TGTGCCAGCAGCGCTGGGACTGCCCTCACCGGGGAGCTGTTTTTT
V: TRBV5-6; size: NA; D: TRBD1; J: TRBJ2-2; CDR3: CASSLFDRERTGELFF; DNA: TGTGCCAGCAGCTTGTTTGACAGGGAACGAACCGGGGAGCTGTTTTTT
V: TRBV5-4; size: NA; D: NA; J: TRBJ2-1; CDR3: CASSSQGRDEQFF; DNA: TGTGCCAGCAGCTCACAGGGTCGGGATGAGCAGTTCTTC
V: TRBV2; size: NA; D: TRBD2; J: TRBJ2-5; CDR3: CASSEAGPSGFQETQYF; DNA: TGTGCCAGCAGTGAAGCAGGCCCTAGCGGGTTCCAAGAGACCCAGTACTTC
V: TRBV5-1; size: NA; D: TRBD1; J: TRBJ1-5; CDR3: CASSLRTGGNQPQHF; DNA: TGCGCCAGCAGCTTACGGACAGGAGGCAATCAGCCCCAGCATTTT
V: TRBV11-3; size: NA; D: NA; J: TRBJ2-1; CDR3: CASSLGAYGGQTSSYNEQFF; DNA: TGTGCCAGCAGCTTAGGCGCTTACGGGGGACAGACCAGCTCCTACAATGAGCAGTTCTTC
V: TRBV18; size: few; D: TRBD1; J: TRBJ2-1; CDR3: CASSFGGQENEQFF; DNA: TGTGCCAGCTCATTTGGGGGACAGGAGAATGAGCAGTTCTTC
V: TRBV10-2; size: NA; D: TRBD1; J: TRBJ1-5; CDR3: CASSSTGWGNQPQHF; DNA: TGCGCCAGCAGCTCGACAGGGTGGGGGAATCAGCCCCAGCATTTT
V: TRBV15; size: once; D: NA; J: TRBJ1-3; CDR3: CATSRGESGNTIYF; DNA: TGTGCCACCAGCAGAGGCGAAAGTGGAAACACCATATATTTT
V: TRBV6-5; size: NA; D: TRBD1; J: TRBJ2-7; CDR3: CASSTGDTYEQYF; DNA: TGTGCCAGCAGTACAGGGGACACCTACGAGCAGTACTTC
V: TRBV6-5; size: NA; D: NA; J: TRBJ2-2; CDR3: CASSYPSGELFF; DNA: TGTGCCAGCAGTTACCCATCCGGGGAGCTGTTTTTT
V: TRBV6-4; size: NA; D: NA; J: TRBJ2-3; CDR3: CASRERTGTDTQYF; DNA: TGTGCCAGCAGGGAAAGGACAGGCACAGATACGCAGTATTTT
V: TRBV3-1/TRBV3-2; size: NA; D: NA; J: TRBJ2-5; CDR3: CASSQNPGARPGETQYF; DNA: TGTGCCAGCAGCCAGAACCCAGGCGCGAGGCCGGGGGAGACCCAGTACTTC
V: TRBV5-4; size: NA; D: TRBD2; J: TRBJ2-7; CDR3: CASSLGTSGRGEQYF; DNA: TGTGCCAGCAGCCTCGGGACTAGCGGGAGGGGAGAGCAGTACTTC
V: TRBV27; size: NA; D: TRBD1; J: TRBJ2-3; CDR3: CASSLRGLAIDTQYF; DNA: TGTGCCAGCAGTTTAAGGGGGCTAGCTATAGATACGCAGTATTTT
V: TRBV5-1; size: NA; D: TRBD1; J: TRBJ2-3; CDR3: CASSRNPRQGSGDTQYF; DNA: TGCGCCAGCAGCCGTAACCCGAGACAGGGATCGGGAGATACGCAGTATTTT
V: TRBV19; size: NA; D: TRBD1; J: TRBJ2-3; CDR3: CASSIHSTGTDTQYF; DNA: TGTGCCAGTAGTATCCACTCGACAGGGACAGATACGCAGTATTTT
V: TRBV27; size: NA; D: NA; J: TRBJ2-3; CDR3: CASSFGRGAYTQYF; DNA: TGTGCCAGCAGTTTCGGACGGGGGGCCTATACGCAGTATTTT
V: TRBV19; size: NA; D: TRBD2; J: TRBJ2-2; CDR3: CASSTGGVGTGELFF; DNA: TGTGCCAGTAGCACGGGGGGAGTAGGGACCGGGGAGCTGTTTTTT
V: TRBV2; size: NA; D: TRBD1; J: TRBJ1-1; CDR3: CASMDRDSNLEAFF; DNA: TGTGCCAGCATGGACCGGGACAGCAACCTTGAAGCTTTCTTT
V: TRBV5-1; size: NA; D: TRBD2; J: TRBJ2-1; CDR3: CASSLAGTSGMDEQFF; DNA: TGCGCCAGCAGCTTGGCCGGGACTAGCGGGATGGATGAGCAGTTCTTC
V: TRBV11-3; size: once; D: NA; J: TRBJ2-2; CDR3: CASSPAVGTANTGELFF; DNA: TGTGCCAGCAGCCCCGCGGTAGGTACCGCGAACACCGGGGAGCTGTTTTTT
V: TRBV18; size: NA; D: TRBD2; J: TRBJ2-1; CDR3: CASSPPGLALGSYNEQFF; DNA: TGTGCCAGCTCACCCCCGGGACTAGCCCTGGGCTCCTACAATGAGCAGTTCTTC